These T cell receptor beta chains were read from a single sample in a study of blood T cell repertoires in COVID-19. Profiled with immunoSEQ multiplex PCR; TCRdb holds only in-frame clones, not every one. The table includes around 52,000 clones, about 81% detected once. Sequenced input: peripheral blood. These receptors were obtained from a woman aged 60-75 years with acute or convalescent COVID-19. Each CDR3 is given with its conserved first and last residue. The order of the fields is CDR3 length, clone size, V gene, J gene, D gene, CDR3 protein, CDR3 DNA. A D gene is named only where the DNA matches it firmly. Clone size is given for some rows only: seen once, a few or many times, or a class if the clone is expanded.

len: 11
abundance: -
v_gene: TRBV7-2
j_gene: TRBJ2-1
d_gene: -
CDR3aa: CASSPDNEQFF
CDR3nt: TGTGCCAGCAGCCCAGACAATGAGCAGTTCTTC

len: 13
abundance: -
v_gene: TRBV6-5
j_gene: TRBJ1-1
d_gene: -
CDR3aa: CASSYSAGVKAFF
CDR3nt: TGTGCCAGCAGTTACTCGGCAGGGGTTAAAGCTTTCTTT

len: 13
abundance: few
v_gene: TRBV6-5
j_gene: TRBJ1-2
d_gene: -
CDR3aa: CASSSRGTYGYTF
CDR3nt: TGTGCCAGCAGTTCCCGGGGGACCTATGGCTACACCTTC

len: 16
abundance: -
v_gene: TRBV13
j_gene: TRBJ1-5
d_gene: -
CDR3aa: CASSLGQMYSNQPQHF
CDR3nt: TGTGCCAGCAGCCTTGGACAGATGTATAGCAATCAGCCCCAGCATTTT

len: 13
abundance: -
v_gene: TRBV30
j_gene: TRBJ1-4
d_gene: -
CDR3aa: CAWSVFINEKLFF
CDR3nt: TGTGCCTGGAGTGTATTCATCAATGAAAAACTGTTTTTT

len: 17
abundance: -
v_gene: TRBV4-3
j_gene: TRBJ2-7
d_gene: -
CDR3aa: CASSQVTGAARGHEQYF
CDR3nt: TGCGCCAGCAGCCAAGTTACCGGCGCAGCCAGGGGCCACGAGCAGTACTTC

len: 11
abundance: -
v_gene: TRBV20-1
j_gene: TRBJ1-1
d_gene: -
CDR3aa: CSVPGDTEAFF
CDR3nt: TGCAGTGTGCCAGGGGACACTGAAGCTTTCTTT

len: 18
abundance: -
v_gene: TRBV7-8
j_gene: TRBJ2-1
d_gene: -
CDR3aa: CASSATRPTQVIYNEQFF
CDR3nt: TGTGCCAGCAGCGCCACTAGGCCCACCCAGGTGATCTACAATGAGCAGTTCTTC

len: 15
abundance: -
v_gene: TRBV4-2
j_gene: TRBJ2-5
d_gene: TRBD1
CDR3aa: CASSQDGTGVETQYF
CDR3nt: TGTGCCAGCAGCCAAGATGGGACAGGGGTAGAGACCCAGTACTTC

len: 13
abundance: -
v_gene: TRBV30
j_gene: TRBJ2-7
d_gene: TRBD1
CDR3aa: CAWSVTTGVHKYF
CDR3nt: TGTGCCTGGAGTGTAACTACAGGGGTACATAAGTACTTC

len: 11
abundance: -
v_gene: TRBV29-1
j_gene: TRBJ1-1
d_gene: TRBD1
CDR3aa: CSVQGDTEAFF
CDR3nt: TGCAGCGTTCAGGGGGACACTGAAGCTTTCTTT

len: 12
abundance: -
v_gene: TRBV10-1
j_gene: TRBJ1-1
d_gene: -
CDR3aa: CASSHGHLGAFF
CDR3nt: TGCGCCAGCAGTCATGGACACCTTGGAGCTTTCTTT

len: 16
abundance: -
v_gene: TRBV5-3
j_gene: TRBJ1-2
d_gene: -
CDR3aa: CARSSRGGGAGYGYTF
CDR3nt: TGTGCCAGAAGCTCCCGCGGCGGGGGCGCAGGCTATGGCTACACCTTC

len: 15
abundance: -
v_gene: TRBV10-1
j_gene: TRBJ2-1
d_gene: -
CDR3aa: CASSEAGKGYNEQFF
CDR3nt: TGCGCCAGCAGTGAGGCAGGAAAGGGGTACAATGAGCAGTTCTTC

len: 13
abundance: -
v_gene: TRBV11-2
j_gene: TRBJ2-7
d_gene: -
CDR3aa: CASSLKGISEQYF
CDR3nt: TGTGCCAGCAGCTTAAAGGGGATCTCCGAGCAGTACTTC

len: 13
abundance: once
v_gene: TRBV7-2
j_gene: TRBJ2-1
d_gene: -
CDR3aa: CASSDSRDNEQFF
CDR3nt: TGTGCCAGCAGCGACTCGAGGGACAATGAGCAGTTCTTC

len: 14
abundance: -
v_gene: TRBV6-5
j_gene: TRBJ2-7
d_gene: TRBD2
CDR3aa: CASSYESGGYEQYF
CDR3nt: TGTGCCAGCAGTTACGAAAGCGGGGGGTACGAGCAGTACTTC

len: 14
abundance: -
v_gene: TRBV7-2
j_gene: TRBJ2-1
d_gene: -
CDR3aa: CASSGRVSGNEQFF
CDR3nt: TGTGCCAGCAGCGGCCGAGTCTCAGGCAATGAGCAGTTCTTC

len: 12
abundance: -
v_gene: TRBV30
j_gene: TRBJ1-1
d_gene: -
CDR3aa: CAWIYRNTEAFF
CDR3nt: TGTGCCTGGATCTACAGGAACACTGAAGCTTTCTTT

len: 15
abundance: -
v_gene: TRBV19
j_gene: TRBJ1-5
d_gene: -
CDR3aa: CASLRGGVGNQPQHF
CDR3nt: TGTGCCAGTCTTAGGGGGGGGGTCGGCAATCAGCCCCAGCATTTT

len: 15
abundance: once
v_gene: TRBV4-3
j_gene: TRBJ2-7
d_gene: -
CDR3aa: CASSQFRKGDYEQYF
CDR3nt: TGCGCCAGCAGCCAATTTAGGAAGGGGGACTACGAGCAGTACTTC

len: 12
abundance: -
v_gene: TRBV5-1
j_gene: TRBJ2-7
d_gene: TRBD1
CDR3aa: CASSPQGGGQYF
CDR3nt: TGCGCCAGCAGCCCACAGGGGGGTGGGCAGTACTTC

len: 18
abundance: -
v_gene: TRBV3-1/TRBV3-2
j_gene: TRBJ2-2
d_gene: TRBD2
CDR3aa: CASSQVYGGALNTGELFF
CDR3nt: TGTGCCAGCAGCCAAGTGTACGGGGGGGCCCTCAACACCGGGGAGCTGTTTTTT

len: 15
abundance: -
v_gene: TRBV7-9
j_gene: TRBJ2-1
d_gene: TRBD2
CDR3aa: CASSRSGGVYNEQFF
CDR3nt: TGTGCCAGCAGCCGCAGCGGGGGGGTCTACAATGAGCAGTTCTTC

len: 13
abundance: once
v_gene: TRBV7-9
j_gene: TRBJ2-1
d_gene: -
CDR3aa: CASSLISRNEQFF
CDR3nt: TGTGCCAGCAGCTTAATCTCGCGGAATGAGCAGTTCTTC

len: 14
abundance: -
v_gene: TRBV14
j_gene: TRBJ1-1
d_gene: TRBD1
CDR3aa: CASSRQGWNTEAFF
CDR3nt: TGTGCCAGCAGCCGACAGGGTTGGAACACTGAAGCTTTCTTT

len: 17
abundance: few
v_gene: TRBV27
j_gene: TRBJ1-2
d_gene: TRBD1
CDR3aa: CASSLEPGQGSDYGYTF
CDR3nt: TGTGCCAGCAGTTTAGAACCGGGACAGGGGTCCGACTATGGCTACACCTTC

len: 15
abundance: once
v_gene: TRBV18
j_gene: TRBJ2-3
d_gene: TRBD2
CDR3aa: CASSPRTGGKDTQYF
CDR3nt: TGTGCCAGCTCACCAAGGACGGGGGGGAAGGATACGCAGTATTTT

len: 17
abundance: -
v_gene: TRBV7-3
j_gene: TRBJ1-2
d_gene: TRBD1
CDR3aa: CASSTGTGGAFGYGYTF
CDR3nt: TGTGCCAGCAGCACAGGGACAGGGGGCGCGTTTGGCTATGGCTACACCTTC

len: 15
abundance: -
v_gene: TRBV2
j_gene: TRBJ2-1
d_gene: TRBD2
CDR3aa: CATLRSGGAANEQFF
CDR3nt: TGTGCCACCTTACGTAGCGGGGGGGCCGCCAATGAGCAGTTCTTC

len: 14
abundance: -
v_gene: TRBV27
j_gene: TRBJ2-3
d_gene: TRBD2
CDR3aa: CASSFLRGVDTQYF
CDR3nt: TGTGCCAGCAGTTTTCTCCGGGGGGTAGATACGCAGTATTTT

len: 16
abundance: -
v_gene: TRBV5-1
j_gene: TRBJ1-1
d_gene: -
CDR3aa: CASSSEPRAGNTEAFF
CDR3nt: TGCGCCAGCAGCTCCGAGCCGAGGGCCGGGAACACTGAAGCTTTCTTT

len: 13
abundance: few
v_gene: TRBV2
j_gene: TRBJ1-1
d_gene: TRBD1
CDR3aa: CASRGGQDTEAFF
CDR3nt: TGTGCCAGCAGAGGGGGACAGGACACTGAAGCTTTCTTT

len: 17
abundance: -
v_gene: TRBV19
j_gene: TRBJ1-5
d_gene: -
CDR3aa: CASSWELGMDSNQPQHF
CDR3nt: TGTGCCAGTAGTTGGGAGCTCGGGATGGATAGCAATCAGCCCCAGCATTTT

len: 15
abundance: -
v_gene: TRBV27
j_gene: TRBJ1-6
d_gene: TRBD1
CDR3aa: CASSIGNRGNSPLHF
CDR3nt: TGTGCCAGCAGCATAGGGAACAGGGGTAATTCACCCCTCCACTTT

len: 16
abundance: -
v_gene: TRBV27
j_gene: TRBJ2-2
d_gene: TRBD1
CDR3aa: CASSLRTGGNTGELFF
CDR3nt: TGTGCCAGCAGTTTACGGACAGGGGGGAACACCGGGGAGCTGTTTTTT

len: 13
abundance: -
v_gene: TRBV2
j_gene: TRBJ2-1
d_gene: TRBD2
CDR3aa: CASSALAGGEQFF
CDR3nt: TGTGCCAGCAGTGCCCTAGCGGGGGGCGAGCAGTTCTTC

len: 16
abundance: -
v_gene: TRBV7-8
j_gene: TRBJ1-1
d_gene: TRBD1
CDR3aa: CASSHDRDLMNTEAFF
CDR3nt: TGTGCCAGCAGCCATGACAGGGACCTCATGAACACTGAAGCTTTCTTT

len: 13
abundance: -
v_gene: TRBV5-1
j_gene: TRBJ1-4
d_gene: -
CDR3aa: CASSLGSDEKLFF
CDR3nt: TGCGCCAGCAGCTTGGGTAGCGATGAAAAACTGTTTTTT

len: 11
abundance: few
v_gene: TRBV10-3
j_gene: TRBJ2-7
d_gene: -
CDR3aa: CAISERYEQYF
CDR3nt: TGTGCCATCAGTGAGCGGTACGAGCAGTACTTC

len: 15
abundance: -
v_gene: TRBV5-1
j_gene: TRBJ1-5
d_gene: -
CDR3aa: CASSSAWGGDQPQHF
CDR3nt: TGCGCCAGCAGCTCCGCGTGGGGAGGCGATCAGCCCCAGCATTTT

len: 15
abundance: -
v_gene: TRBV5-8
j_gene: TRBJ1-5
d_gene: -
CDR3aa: CASSLAWQIRGPQHF
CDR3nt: TGTGCCAGCAGCTTGGCCTGGCAGATACGGGGGCCCCAGCATTTT

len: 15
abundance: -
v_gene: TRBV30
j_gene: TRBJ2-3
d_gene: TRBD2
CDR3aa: CAWSLLAGRGDTQYF
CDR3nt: TGTGCCTGGAGTTTACTAGCGGGGCGGGGAGATACGCAGTATTTT

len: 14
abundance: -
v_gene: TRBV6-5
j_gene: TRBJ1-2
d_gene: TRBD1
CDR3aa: CASRGTGDDYGYTF
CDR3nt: TGTGCCAGCAGGGGGACAGGGGATGACTATGGCTACACCTTC

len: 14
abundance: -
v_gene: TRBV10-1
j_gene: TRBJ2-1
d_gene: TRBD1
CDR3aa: CASSPTGVYNEQFF
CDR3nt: TGCGCCAGCAGTCCCACAGGGGTCTACAATGAGCAGTTCTTC